A single sample gave rise to the 10 T cell receptor beta chains below, sequenced in a study of blood T cell repertoires in COVID-19. Measured with immunoSEQ multiplex PCR; TCRdb has only the in-frame clones, and not every one. This table holds approximately 200,000 clones, roughly 88% found once. The sample consisted of PBMCs or T cells enriched from blood (not recorded which). All receptors derive from a woman aged 30 to 39 who had recovered from COVID-19.

The gene calls are TRBV18 and TRBJ2-5, with a tentative D call TRBD1 (6 bases). The CDR3 loop spans 15 amino acids. V lost 6 bases to trimming and J lost 4 bases, with 18 bases between them. Per germline, CDR1 KGHSH and CDR2 LQKENI. CDR3 DNA: TGTGCCAGCTCGGCTCGAGGTCTAGGGGGAGAGACCCAGTACTTC. This translates into CASSARGLGGETQYF.

The chain is built from TRBV6-5 and TRBJ2-7; TRBD2 is a possible D gene (6 bases). This CDR3 is 15 amino acids long. From germline, CDR1 is MNHEY and CDR2 SVGAGI. The germline V and J ends were trimmed by 2 bases and 0 bases, with 11 bases remaining between them. The CDR3 loop is CASSYIRGSSYEQYF. The DNA of the CDR3 is TGTGCCAGCAGTTACATACGGGGGAGCTCCTACGAGCAGTACTTC.

The chain combines TRBV10-3 with TRBJ2-7; 11 bases are a match to TRBD2. The ends lost 2 bases at V and 1 base at J; junction bases unmatched: 1. The germline V gene encodes CDR1 ENHRY and CDR2 SYGVKD. This CDR3 region has 15 residues. The CDR3 here is CAISETSGSSYEQYF. CDR3 sequence (DNA): TGTGCCATCAGTGAGACTAGCGGGAGTTCCTACGAGCAGTACTTC.

V gene TRBV5-1 combines with J gene TRBJ1-1; possible D gene TRBD1, 5 bases. The CDR3 contains 15 residues. Germline CDR1 is SGHRS and CDR2 is YFSETQ. Trimming took off 0 bases at V and 1 base at J, with 10 bases between the two ends. The CDR3 loop is CASSLEGRENTEAFF. The CDR3 nucleotides read TGCGCCAGCAGCTTGGAGGGCAGGGAGAACACTGAAGCTTTCTTT.

The J gene is TRBJ2-5, the V gene TRBV11-2; 12 bases match TRBD2. From germline, CDR1 is SGHAT and CDR2 FQNNGV. This CDR3 comprises 17 residues. Losses at the gene ends were 4 bases for V and 2 bases for J; bases not matched to a gene: 8. The CDR3 protein is CASSSWTSGEQQETQYF. The CDR3 DNA reads TGTGCCAGCAGCTCTTGGACTAGCGGGGAACAACAAGAGACCCAGTACTTC.

The gene calls are TRBV4-1 and TRBJ1-5; the D gene is possibly TRBD1 (5 bases). The CDR3 runs 15 residues. CDR1 and CDR2 from the germline V gene are MGHRA and YSYEKL. Trimming took off 1 base at V and 2 bases at J, with 9 bases between the two ends. The CDR3 is CASSQVWGGNQPQHF. DNA for the CDR3: TGCGCCAGCAGCCAAGTGTGGGGGGGCAATCAGCCCCAGCATTTT.

Written as DNA, the CDR3 is TGTGCCAGCAGTGGGAGCGGGGTGGGCACAGATACGCAGTATTTT. As protein: CASSGSGVGTDTQYF. V is TRBV6-1 and J is TRBJ2-3, with 7 nucleotides matching TRBD2. V lost 4 bases, J lost 1 base, and 5 bases stayed unmatched. This CDR3 has 15 amino acids. Germline CDR1 and CDR2: MNHNS and SASEGT.

The gene calls are TRBV29-1 and TRBJ2-7, with TRBD2 matching 8 bases. The CDR3 is made up of 14 amino acids. Germline V gene data show CDR1 as SQVTM and CDR2 as ANQGSEA. With V trimmed by 6 bases and J by 0 bases, 7 bases remained unmatched. CDR3 loop: CSVVAGTGSYEQYF. As DNA, the CDR3 is TGCAGCGTAGTAGCGGGAACCGGCTCCTACGAGCAGTACTTC.

The chain is built from TRBV15 and TRBJ2-4, with 8 bases identical to TRBD2. The CDR3 length is 20 residues. The trim removed 1 base at V and 0 bases at J, leaving 14 bases unmatched. Germline V lookup: CDR1 LNHNV, CDR2 YYDKDF (reference sequence). The CDR3 region is CATSRGAGGGWTLAKNIQYF. The CDR3 DNA is TGTGCCACCAGCAGAGGGGCCGGCGGGGGGTGGACTCTAGCCAAAAACATTCAGTACTTC.

This clone was observed a handful of times. The rearrangement links TRBV6-5 to TRBJ1-1; the D is unclear. The germline V and J ends were trimmed by 10 bases and 0 bases, with 15 bases remaining between them. CDR1 is MNHEY, CDR2 SVGAGI, per germline. The CDR3 sequence is 14 residues long. DNA of the CDR3: TGTGCCACCCTGAAACGGGGAGTGAACACTGAAGCTTTCTTT. Translation gives CATLKRGVNTEAFF.